Below, 9 T cell receptor beta chains from the same sample are listed, as sequenced in a study of cytomegalovirus exposure and HLA in healthy donors. This PCR relied on a set of 60 Vbeta primers and 13 Jbeta primers. Generated by immunoSEQ multiplex PCR, the TCRdb table keeps only in-frame clones and is missing some. The sample has 250,000 or so clones; around 90% are singletons. The sequenced material came from PBMCs. Receptor source: a girl aged 2-10 years in good health and CMV-seronegative.

The J gene is TRBJ1-5, the V gene TRBV5-5; the D is unclear. The CDR3 runs 16 residues. Germline values: CDR1 SGHKS, CDR2 YYEKEE (reference sequence). V lost 0 bases and J 3 bases, leaving 13 bases between the germline ends. The DNA for the CDR3 is TGTGCCAGCAGCTTGGGCCTAAGAGGGCCCAATCAGCCCCAGCATTTT. Its protein is CASSLGLRGPNQPQHF.

The V call is TRBV4-1, the J call TRBJ2-1; D uncertain. The CDR3 spans 12 residues. Trimming took 0 bases from V and 9 from J, leaving 6 bases between them. Germline values: CDR1 MGHRA, CDR2 YSYEKL. CDR3 protein: CASSQDSVEQFF. The CDR3 DNA sequence: TGCGCCAGCAGCCAAGATTCAGTTGAGCAGTTCTTC.

This chain uses TRBV10-2 with TRBJ2-5, with 9 bases identical to TRBD2. Germline assignment: CDR1 WSHSY and CDR2 SAAADI. The CDR3 contains 15 residues. V lost 8 bases and J lost 5; bases outside the gene matches: 12. In DNA form, the CDR3 reads TGCGCCAGCGAGCCCCTAGGGGCGGGAGGGGAGACCCAGTACTTC. This gives the protein CASEPLGAGGETQYF.

With regard to this clone: The junction departs from germline at one end; a sequencing error may be responsible. The genes are TRBV7-9 and TRBJ2-1; D remains unclear. From germline, CDR1 is SEHNR and CDR2 FQNEAQ (reference sequence). CDR3 length: 14 amino acids. This CDR3 reads CSSSLDQWPREQFF. As DNA, the CDR3 is TGTTCCAGCAGCTTAGACCAGTGGCCTCGTGAGCAGTTCTTC.

This chain links TRBV29-1 with TRBJ1-5, with 10 bases matching TRBD1. Germline trimming cut 5 bases from V and 2 bases from J; bases unmatched to any gene: 3. The CDR3 sequence is 14 residues long. Germline V CDR1 and CDR2: SQVTM, ANQGSEA. The CDR3 spells CSVTGTGGNQPQHF. The CDR3 nucleotides are TGCAGCGTTACCGGGACAGGGGGCAATCAGCCCCAGCATTTT.

V usage is TRBV10-3 and J usage is TRBJ2-1, with D possibly being TRBD2 (6 bases). Germline values: CDR1 ENHRY, CDR2 SYGVKD. With 4 bases removed from V and 7 bases from J, the gap between germline ends came to 11 bases. The CDR3 contains 13 residues. The CDR3 here is CAISVLAGNEQFF. Written as DNA, the CDR3 is TGTGCCATCAGTGTACTAGCTGGTAATGAGCAGTTCTTC.

This clone was found once. The genes are TRBV7-8 and TRBJ1-6; 8 bases match TRBD1. This CDR3 comprises 20 residues. V gave up 3 bases and J gave up 0 bases; unmatched junction bases: 13. In germline, CDR1 is SGHVS, CDR2 FQNEAQ. The CDR3 DNA reads as TGTGCCAGCAGCTTTCCGTCGGGCAGGGGGCTCAGCTCCTATAATTCACCCCTCCACTTT. Translated, it gives CASSFPSGRGLSSYNSPLHF.

This sequence joins TRBV5-4 and TRBJ1-4, with TRBD1 identical over 7 bases. The CDR3 is made up of 15 amino acids. CDR1 SGHNT and CDR2 YYREEE come from the germline V gene (reference sequence). After removal of 0 bases from V and 7 bases from J, the junction contained 6 bases not matched to a gene. The CDR3 sequence is CASSLEGGNAEKLFF. CDR3 bases: TGTGCCAGCAGCTTGGAAGGGGGCAACGCTGAAAAACTGTTTTTT.

V gene TRBV19 combines with J gene TRBJ1-2, with D maybe TRBD1 (5 bases). In germline, CDR1 is LNHDA, CDR2 SQIVND (reference sequence). The CDR3 sequence is 14 residues long. V was cut by 6 bases and J by 0 bases, with 11 bases left in between. CDR3 sequence reads: CASSRTWSNYGYTF. The CDR3 DNA sequence: TGTGCCAGTAGCCGGACATGGTCTAACTATGGCTACACCTTC.